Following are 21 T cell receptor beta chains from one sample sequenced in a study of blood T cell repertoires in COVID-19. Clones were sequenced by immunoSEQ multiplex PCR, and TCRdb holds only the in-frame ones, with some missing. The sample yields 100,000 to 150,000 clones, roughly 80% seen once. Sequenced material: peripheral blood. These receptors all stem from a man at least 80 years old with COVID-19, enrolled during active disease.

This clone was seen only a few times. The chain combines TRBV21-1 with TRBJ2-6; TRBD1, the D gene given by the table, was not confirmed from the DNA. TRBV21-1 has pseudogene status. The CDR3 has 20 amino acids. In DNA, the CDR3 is TGTGCCAGCAGCAAAGCGCTAAGGACAGGGGCCAGCTCTGGGGCCAACGTCCTGACTTTC. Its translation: CASSKALRTGASSGANVLTF.

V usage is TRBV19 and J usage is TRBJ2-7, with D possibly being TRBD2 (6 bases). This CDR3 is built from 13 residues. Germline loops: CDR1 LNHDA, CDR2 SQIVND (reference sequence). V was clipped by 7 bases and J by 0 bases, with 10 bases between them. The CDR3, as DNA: TGTGCCAGTAAGGAGCGGGTCTCCTACGAGCAGTACTTC. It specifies CASKERVSYEQYF.

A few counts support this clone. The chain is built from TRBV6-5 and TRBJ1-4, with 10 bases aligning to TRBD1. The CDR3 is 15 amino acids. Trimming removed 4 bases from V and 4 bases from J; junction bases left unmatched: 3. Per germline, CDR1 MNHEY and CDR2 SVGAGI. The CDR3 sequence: CASSFGTGVNEKLFF. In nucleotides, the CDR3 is TGTGCCAGCAGTTTCGGGACAGGGGTTAATGAAAAACTGTTTTTT.

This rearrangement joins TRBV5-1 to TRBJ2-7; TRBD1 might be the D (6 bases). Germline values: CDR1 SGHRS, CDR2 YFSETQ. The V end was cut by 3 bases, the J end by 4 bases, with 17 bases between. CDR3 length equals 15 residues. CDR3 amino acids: CASSSWGHPTYEQYF. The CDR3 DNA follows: TGCGCCAGCAGCTCTTGGGGACACCCGACTTACGAGCAGTACTTC.

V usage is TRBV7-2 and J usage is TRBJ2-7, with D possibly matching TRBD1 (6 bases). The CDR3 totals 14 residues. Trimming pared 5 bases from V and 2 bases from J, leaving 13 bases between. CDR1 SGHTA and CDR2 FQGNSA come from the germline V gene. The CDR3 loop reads CASSEAQGPYEQYF. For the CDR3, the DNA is TGTGCCAGCAGCGAGGCCCAGGGGCCCTACGAGCAGTACTTC.

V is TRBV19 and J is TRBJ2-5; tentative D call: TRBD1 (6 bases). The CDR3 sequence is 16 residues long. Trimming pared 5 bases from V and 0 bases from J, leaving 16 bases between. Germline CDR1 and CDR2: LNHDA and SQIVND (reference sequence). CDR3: CASSSRQVSYQETQYF. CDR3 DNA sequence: TGTGCCAGTAGTTCCAGACAGGTGTCCTACCAAGAGACCCAGTACTTC.

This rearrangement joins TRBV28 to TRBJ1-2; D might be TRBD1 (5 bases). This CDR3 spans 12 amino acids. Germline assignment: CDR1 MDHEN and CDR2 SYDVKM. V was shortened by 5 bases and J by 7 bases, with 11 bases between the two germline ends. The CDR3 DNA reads TGTGCCAGCAGTGCTCAAAGGGGTGGCTACACCTTC. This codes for CASSAQRGGYTF.

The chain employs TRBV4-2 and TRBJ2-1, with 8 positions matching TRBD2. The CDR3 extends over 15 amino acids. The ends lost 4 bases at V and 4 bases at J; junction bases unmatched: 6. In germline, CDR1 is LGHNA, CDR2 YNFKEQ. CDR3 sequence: CASSPSSGTYNEQFF. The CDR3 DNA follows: TGTGCCAGCAGCCCGAGTAGCGGGACTTACAATGAGCAGTTCTTC.

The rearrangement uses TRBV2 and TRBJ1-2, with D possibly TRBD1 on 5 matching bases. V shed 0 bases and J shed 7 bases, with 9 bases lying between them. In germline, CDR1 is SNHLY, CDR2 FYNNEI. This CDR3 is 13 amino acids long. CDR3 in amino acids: CASSEAGAAGYTF. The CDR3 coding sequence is TGTGCCAGCAGTGAAGCTGGGGCGGCTGGCTACACCTTC.

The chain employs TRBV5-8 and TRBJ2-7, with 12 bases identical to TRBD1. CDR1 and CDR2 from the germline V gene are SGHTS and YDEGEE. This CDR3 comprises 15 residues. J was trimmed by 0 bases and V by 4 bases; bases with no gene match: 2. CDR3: CASSPGQGASYEQYF. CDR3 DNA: TGTGCCAGCAGCCCGGGACAGGGGGCCTCCTACGAGCAGTACTTC.

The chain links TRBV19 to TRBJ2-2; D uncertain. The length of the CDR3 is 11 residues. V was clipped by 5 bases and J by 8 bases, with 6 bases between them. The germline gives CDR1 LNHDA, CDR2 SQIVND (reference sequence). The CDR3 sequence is CASSSAGELFF. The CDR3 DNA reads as TGTGCCAGTAGTTCCGCGGGGGAGCTGTTTTTT.

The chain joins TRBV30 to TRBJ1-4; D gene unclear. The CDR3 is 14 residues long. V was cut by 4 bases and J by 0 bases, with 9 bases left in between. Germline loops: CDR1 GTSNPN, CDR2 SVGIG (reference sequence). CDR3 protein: CAWNLQATNEKLFF. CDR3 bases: TGTGCCTGGAACCTTCAGGCAACTAATGAAAAACTGTTTTTT.

The CDR3 DNA follows: TGTGCCAGCAGATTCGGGACTCCGGGACTCGTCGAGCAGTACTTC. Its translation is CASRFGTPGLVEQYF. The rearrangement joins TRBV6-5 to TRBJ2-7; TRBD2 might be the D (6 bases). CDR3 length: 15 amino acids. V shed 6 bases and J shed 6 bases, with 21 bases lying between them. CDR1 is MNHEY, CDR2 SVGAGI, per germline.

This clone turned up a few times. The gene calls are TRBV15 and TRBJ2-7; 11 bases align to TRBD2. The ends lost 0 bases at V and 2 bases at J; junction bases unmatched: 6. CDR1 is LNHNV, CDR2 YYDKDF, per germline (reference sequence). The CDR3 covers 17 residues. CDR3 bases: TGTGCCACCAGCAGAGATATTAGCGGGAGGGGGACCTACGAGCAGTACTTC. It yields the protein CATSRDISGRGTYEQYF.

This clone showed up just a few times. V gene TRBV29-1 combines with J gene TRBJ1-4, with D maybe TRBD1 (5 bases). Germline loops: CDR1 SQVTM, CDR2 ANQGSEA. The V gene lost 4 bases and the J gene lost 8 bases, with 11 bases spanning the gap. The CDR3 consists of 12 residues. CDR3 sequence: CSVGGLGEKLFF. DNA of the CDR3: TGCAGCGTTGGGGGCCTCGGGGAAAAACTGTTTTTT.

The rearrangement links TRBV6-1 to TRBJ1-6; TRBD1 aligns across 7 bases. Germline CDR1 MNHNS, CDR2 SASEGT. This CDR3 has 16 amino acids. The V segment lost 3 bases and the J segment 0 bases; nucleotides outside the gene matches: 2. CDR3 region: CASSEGQSSYNSPLHF. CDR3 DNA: TGTGCCAGCAGTGAGGGACAGAGCTCCTATAATTCACCCCTCCACTTT.

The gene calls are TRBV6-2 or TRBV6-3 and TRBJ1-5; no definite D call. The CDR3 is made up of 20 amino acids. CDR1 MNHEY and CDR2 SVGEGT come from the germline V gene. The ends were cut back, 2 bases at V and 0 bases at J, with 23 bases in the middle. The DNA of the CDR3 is TGTGCCAGCAGTTACAAATACGAGCTGAGGCAGTCTAATAGCAATCAGCCCCAGCATTTT. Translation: CASSYKYELRQSNSNQPQHF.

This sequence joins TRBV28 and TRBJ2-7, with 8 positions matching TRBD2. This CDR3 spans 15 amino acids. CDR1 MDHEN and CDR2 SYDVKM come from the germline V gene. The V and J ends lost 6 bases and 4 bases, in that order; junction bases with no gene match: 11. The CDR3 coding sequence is TGTGCCAGCAGCTTAGCCGGGGGGGCTGGGTACGAGCAGTACTTC. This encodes CASSLAGGAGYEQYF.

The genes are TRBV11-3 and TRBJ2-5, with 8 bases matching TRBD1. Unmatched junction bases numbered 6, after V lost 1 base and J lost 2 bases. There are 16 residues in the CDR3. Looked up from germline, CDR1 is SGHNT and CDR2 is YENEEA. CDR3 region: CASSLGLGQEQETQYF. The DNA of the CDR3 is TGTGCCAGCAGCTTAGGCTTGGGACAGGAACAAGAGACCCAGTACTTC.

CDR3 coding DNA: TGTGCCAGCAGTCTTACAACTAGTGCTGGAAATGAGCAGTTCTTC. Protein sequence: CASSLTTSAGNEQFF. The V gene is TRBV27, the J gene TRBJ2-1; the D gene is possibly TRBD2 (5 bases). This CDR3 has 15 amino acids. Per germline, CDR1 MNHEY and CDR2 SMNVEV (reference sequence). Deletions cut 5 bases from V and 7 bases from J, with 18 bases between.

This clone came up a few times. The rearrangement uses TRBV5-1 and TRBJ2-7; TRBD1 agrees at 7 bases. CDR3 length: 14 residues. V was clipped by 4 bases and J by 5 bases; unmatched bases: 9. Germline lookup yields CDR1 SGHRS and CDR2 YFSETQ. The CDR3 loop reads CASSQTGQKNEQYF. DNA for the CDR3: TGCGCCAGCAGCCAGACGGGACAGAAAAACGAGCAGTACTTC.